The 7 T cell receptor beta chains below come from one sample, sequenced in a study of Graves' ophthalmopathy and Graves' hyperthyroidism. Researchers took RNA transcripts and amplified TCR beta CDR3 regions from them. Second-round multiplex PCR followed a first-round RT-PCR using HTBI primers. TCRdb processed the multiplex PCR reads anew with MiXCR; each CDR3 protein has one entry. This sample yields 150,000 to 200,000 distinct CDR3 sequences, of which less than 45% are seen a single time; around 5.8% belongs to the top ten. The sample comprised peripheral blood. The receptors were sampled from a woman in her forties with Graves' ophthalmopathy.

This clonotype has only one observation. The chain combines TRBV11-2 with TRBJ2-7; a possible D gene is TRBD1 (5 bases). V was trimmed by 3 bases and J by 5 bases, leaving 11 bases between them. The germline gives CDR1 SGHAT, CDR2 FQNNGV. CDR3 size: 13 residues. CDR3 sequence (DNA): TGTGCCAGCAGCTTTGGCCCAGGGAACGAGCAGTACTTC. Its protein is CASSFGPGNEQYF.

This clonotype came up a few times. The J gene is TRBJ1-1, the V gene TRBV7-3, with D hard to call. This CDR3 has 14 amino acids. The germline gives CDR1 SGHTA, CDR2 FQGTGA. V was cut by 5 bases and J by 9 bases, with 19 bases left in between. The CDR3 DNA is TGTGCCAGCAGCCTACGCGTCGACGGGCCCCAAGCTTTCTTT. Protein: CASSLRVDGPQAFF.

This clonotype was observed a handful of times. The gene calls are TRBV28 and TRBJ1-6; no definite D call. This CDR3 has 18 amino acids. The V gene's germline CDR1 is MDHEN and CDR2 SYDVKM. Trimming stripped 4 bases from V and 0 bases from J, with 16 bases between. CDR3 DNA: TGTGCCAGCAGTTCGGTGGTGGCATCGAGCTCCTATAATTCACCCCTCCACTTT. Amino acids: CASSSVVASSSYNSPLHF.

In this sample, this clonotype turned up many times. V is TRBV6-1 and J is TRBJ1-2, with D possibly TRBD1 on 5 matching bases. The CDR3 has 14 amino acids. The V end lost 8 bases, the J end lost 4 bases, and 17 bases lay between the germline ends. Looked up from germline, CDR1 is MNHNS and CDR2 is SASEGT. DNA of the CDR3: TGTGCCAGCGGGGACTTGACGGTTGGCTATGGCTACACCTTC. Encoded protein: CASGDLTVGYGYTF.

This clonotype has at least ten counts. The chain joins TRBV6-5 to TRBJ1-2; D gene uncertain. CDR1 and CDR2 (germline): MNHEY, SVGAGI. This CDR3 has 14 residues. Trimming removed 0 bases at V and 4 bases at J, with 9 bases between. CDR3 residues: CASSYSPASYGYTF. The CDR3 nucleotides are TGTGCCAGCAGTTACTCGCCAGCTTCCTATGGCTACACCTTC.

This clonotype appeared many times. The chain is built from TRBV2 and TRBJ2-2; D is perhaps TRBD1 or TRBD2 (5 bases each). The V gene's germline CDR1 is SNHLY and CDR2 FYNNEI. The CDR3 contains 12 residues. Trimming pared 7 bases from V and 13 bases from J, leaving 16 bases between. As DNA, the CDR3 is TGTGCCAGCACTAAGGGGACGTTGCCGCTGTTTTTT. Amino acid sequence: CASTKGTLPLFF.

There are many counts of this clonotype. The V and J genes are TRBV7-9 and TRBJ2-5, with a possible D match to TRBD2 (5 bases). V was shortened by 4 bases and J by 3 bases, with 21 bases between the two germline ends. The CDR3 consists of 17 residues. CDR1 is SEHNR, CDR2 FQNEAQ, per germline (reference sequence). The CDR3: CASSSRPQRRTKETQYF. CDR3 DNA: TGTGCCAGCAGCTCAAGGCCTCAGCGGAGAACGAAAGAGACCCAGTACTTC.